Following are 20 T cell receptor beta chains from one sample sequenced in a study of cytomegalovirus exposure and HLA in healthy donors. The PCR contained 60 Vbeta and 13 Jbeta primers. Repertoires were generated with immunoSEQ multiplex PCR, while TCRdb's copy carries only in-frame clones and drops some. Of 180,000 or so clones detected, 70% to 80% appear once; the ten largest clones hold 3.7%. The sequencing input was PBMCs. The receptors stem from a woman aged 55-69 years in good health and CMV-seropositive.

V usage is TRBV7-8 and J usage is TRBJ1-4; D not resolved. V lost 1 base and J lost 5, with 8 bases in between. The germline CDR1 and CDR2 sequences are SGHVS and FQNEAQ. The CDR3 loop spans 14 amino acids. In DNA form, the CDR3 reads TGTGCCAGCAGCTTAGTGAGAGGGAATGAAAAACTGTTTTTT. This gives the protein CASSLVRGNEKLFF.

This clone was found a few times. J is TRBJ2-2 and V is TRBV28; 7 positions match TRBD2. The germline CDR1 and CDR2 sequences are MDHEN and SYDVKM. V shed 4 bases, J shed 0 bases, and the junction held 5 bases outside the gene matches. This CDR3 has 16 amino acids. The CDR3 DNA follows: TGTGCCAGCAGTTCCAGACTAGCAGCGAACACCGGGGAGCTGTTTTTT. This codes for CASSSRLAANTGELFF.

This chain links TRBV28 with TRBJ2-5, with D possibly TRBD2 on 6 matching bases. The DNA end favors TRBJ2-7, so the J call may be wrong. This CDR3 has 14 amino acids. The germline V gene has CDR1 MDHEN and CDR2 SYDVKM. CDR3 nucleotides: TGTGCCACCCACGGGGCGGGAACCACCTACGAGCAGTACTTC. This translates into CATHGAGTTYEQYF.

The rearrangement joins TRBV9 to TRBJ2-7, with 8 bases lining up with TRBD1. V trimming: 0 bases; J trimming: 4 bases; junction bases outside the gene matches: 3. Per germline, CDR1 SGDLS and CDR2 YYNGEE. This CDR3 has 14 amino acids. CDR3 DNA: TGTGCCAGCAGCGTAGAGGGACAGGCTTACGAGCAGTACTTC. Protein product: CASSVEGQAYEQYF.

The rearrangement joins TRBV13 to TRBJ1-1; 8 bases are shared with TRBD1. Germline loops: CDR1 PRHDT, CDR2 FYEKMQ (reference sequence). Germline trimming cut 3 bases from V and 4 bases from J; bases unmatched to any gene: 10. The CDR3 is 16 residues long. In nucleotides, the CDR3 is TGTGCCAGCAGCTTTCCAGGGGGCGCTGGTGGCACTGAAGCTTTCTTT. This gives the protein CASSFPGGAGGTEAFF.

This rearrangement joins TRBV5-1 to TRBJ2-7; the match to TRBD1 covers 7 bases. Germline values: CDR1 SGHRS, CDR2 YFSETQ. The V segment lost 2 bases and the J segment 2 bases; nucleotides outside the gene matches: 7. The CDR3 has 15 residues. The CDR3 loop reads CASSLQSTGAYEQYF. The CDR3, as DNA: TGCGCCAGCAGCTTACAGAGCACAGGGGCCTACGAGCAGTACTTC.

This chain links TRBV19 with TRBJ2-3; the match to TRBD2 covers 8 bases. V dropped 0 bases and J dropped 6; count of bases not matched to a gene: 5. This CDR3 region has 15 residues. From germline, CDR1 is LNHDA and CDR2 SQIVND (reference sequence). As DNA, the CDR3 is TGTGCCAGTAGTATAGACGGGACTAGATACGATACGCAGTATTTT. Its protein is CASSIDGTRYDTQYF. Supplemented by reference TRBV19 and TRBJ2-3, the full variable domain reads DGGITQSPKYLFRKEGQNVTLSCEQNLNHDAMYWYRQDPGQGLRLIYYSQIVNDFQKGDIAEGYSVSREKKESFPLTVTSAQKNPTAFYLCASSIDGTRYDTQYFGPGTRLTVL.

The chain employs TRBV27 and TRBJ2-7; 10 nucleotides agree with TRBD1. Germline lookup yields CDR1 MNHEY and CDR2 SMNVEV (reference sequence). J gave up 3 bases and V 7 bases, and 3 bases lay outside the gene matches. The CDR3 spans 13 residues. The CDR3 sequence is CASTRTGGYEQYF. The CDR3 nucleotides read TGTGCCAGCACCCGGACAGGGGGCTACGAGCAGTACTTC.

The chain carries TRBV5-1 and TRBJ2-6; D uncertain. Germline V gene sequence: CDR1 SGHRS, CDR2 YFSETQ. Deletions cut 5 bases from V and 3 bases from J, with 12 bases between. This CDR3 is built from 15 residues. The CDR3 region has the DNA TGCGCCAGCAGAATCCAGGTCGGTGGGGCCAACGTCCTGACTTTC. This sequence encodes CASRIQVGGANVLTF.

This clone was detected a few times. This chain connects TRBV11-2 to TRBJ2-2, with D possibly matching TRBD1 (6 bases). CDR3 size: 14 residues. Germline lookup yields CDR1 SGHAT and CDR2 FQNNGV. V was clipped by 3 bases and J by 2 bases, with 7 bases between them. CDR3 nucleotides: TGTGCCAGCAGCTTCGGGACAAACACCGGGGAGCTGTTTTTT. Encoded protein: CASSFGTNTGELFF.

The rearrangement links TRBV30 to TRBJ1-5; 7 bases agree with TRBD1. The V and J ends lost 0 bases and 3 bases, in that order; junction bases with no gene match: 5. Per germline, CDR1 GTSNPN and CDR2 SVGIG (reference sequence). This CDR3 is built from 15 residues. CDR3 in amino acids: CAWSVRDRLNQPQHF. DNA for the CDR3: TGTGCCTGGAGTGTACGGGACAGACTCAATCAGCCCCAGCATTTT. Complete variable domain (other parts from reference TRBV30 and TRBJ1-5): SQTIHQWPATLVQPVGSPLSLECTVEGTSNPNLYWYRQAAGRGLQLLFYSVGIGQISSEVPQNLSASRPQDRQFILSSKKLLLSDSGFYLCAWSVRDRLNQPQHFGDGTRLSIL.

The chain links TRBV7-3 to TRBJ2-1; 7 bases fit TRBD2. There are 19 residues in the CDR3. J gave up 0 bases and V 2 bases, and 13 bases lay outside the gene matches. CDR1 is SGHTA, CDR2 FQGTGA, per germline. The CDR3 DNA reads TGTGCCAGCAGCTTACTCCCCATCCTAGGCGGGAGCTCCTACAATGAGCAGTTCTTC. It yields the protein CASSLLPILGGSSYNEQFF.

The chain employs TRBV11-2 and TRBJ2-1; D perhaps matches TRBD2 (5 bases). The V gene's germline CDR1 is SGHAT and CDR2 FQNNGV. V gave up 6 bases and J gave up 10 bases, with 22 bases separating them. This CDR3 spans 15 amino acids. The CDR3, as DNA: TGTGCCAGCAGGTCAGTGGGGTCCTCTAGAGGGGAGCAGTTCTTC. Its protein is CASRSVGSSRGEQFF.

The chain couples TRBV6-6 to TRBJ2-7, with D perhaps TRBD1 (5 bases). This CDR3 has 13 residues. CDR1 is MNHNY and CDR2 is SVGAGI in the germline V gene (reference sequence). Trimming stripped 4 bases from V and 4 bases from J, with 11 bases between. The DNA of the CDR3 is TGTGCCAGCAGTTGGGGCCAACGGTACGAGCAGTACTTC. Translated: CASSWGQRYEQYF.

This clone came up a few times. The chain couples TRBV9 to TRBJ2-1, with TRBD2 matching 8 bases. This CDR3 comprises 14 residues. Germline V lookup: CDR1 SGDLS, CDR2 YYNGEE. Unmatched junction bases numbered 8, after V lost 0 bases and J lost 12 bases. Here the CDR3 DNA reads TGTGCCAGCAGCGTAGGGGGTAGCGGGACTGCGCAGTTCTTC. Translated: CASSVGGSGTAQFF.

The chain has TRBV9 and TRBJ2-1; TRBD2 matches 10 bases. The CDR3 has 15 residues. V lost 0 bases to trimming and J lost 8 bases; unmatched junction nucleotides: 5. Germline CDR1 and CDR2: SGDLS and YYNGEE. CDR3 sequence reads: CASSVDGTSVYEQFF. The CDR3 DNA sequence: TGTGCCAGCAGCGTAGACGGGACTAGCGTGTATGAGCAGTTCTTC.

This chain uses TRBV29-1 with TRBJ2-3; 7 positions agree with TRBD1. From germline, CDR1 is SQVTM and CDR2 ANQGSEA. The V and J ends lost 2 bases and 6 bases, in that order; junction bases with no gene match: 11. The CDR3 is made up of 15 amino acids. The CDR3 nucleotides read TGCAGCGTTGAATGGGTGGACAGGCCAGTGGATACGCAGTATTTT. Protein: CSVEWVDRPVDTQYF.

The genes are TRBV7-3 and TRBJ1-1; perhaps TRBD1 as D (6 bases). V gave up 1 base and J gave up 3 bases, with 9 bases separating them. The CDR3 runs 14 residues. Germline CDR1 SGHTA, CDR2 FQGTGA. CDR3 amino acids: CASSLNAGDTEAFF. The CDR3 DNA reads TGTGCCAGCAGCTTAAATGCAGGGGACACTGAAGCTTTCTTT.

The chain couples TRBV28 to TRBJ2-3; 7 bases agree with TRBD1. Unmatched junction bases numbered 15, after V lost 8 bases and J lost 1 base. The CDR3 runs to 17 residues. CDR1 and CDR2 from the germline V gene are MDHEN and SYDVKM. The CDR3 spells CASLPLKRTGRTDTQYF. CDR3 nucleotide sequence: TGTGCCAGCCTACCCTTGAAGCGGACAGGCCGCACAGATACGCAGTATTTT.

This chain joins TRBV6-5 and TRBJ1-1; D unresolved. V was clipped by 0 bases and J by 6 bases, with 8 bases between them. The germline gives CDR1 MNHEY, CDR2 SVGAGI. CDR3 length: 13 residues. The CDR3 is CASSYSGVSEAFF. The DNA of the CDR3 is TGTGCCAGCAGTTACTCAGGAGTCTCTGAAGCTTTCTTT.